A selection of T cell receptor beta chains follows, all from one sample in a study of blood T cell repertoires in COVID-19. The protocol was immunoSEQ multiplex PCR, while the TCRdb copy is restricted to in-frame clones and leaves out a portion. The sample contains about 270,000 clones, 80% to 95% of which appear only once. Sequencing input: PBMCs or T cells enriched from blood (not recorded which). The receptors were gathered from a man in his forties who had been exposed to COVID-19. Both conserved end residues are part of each CDR3. A D gene is named only where the DNA matches it firmly. Only some rows state a clone size, as once, few, many or a class for expanded clones.

j_call clone_size d_call v_call cdr3_nt cdr3_aa
TRBJ2-1 . TRBD2 TRBV9 TGTGCCAGCAGCCATATAGCGGGAGCAGCCTACAATGAGCAGTTCTTC CASSHIAGAAYNEQFF
TRBJ1-2 . . TRBV7-9 TGTGCCAGCAGCCCTGGGGCAGCTAACTATGGCTACACCTTC CASSPGAANYGYTF
TRBJ1-2 . TRBD1 TRBV30 TGTGCCTGGAGCGGGACAGGGGGTTATGGCTACACCTTC CAWSGTGGYGYTF
TRBJ2-6 . TRBD1 TRBV19 TGTGCCAGTAGTGCCACAACAGGGGCCGGGGCCAACGTCCTGACTTTC CASSATTGAGANVLTF
TRBJ1-1 . TRBD1 TRBV6-5 TGTGCCAGCGATCTTTTAACCGGACAGGACACTGAAGCTTTCTTT CASDLLTGQDTEAFF
TRBJ1-3 . . TRBV15 TGTGCCACCAGCAGAGACCAGGGATCTGGAAACACCATATATTTT CATSRDQGSGNTIYF
TRBJ1-2 . . TRBV12-3/TRBV12-4 TGTGCCAGCGCTGCGAGGGGGGGCTACACCTTC CASAARGGYTF
TRBJ1-2 . . TRBV7-2 TGTGCCAGCAGCTTAGGTGTGGGCCGCTATGGCTACACCTTC CASSLGVGRYGYTF
TRBJ2-2 once TRBD2 TRBV11-3 TGTGCCAGCAGCCCTAATCCCAGCGGGAGCAGAAACGGGGAGCTGTTTTTT CASSPNPSGSRNGELFF
TRBJ1-2 . TRBD1 TRBV5-1 TGCGCCAGCAGCTTGGGGGGTGGGACAGGACCCGGCTACACCTTC CASSLGGGTGPGYTF
TRBJ1-3 . . TRBV12-5 TGTGCTAGTGCCGTAGGACAAAACGGAAACACCATATATTTT CASAVGQNGNTIYF
TRBJ1-3 . . TRBV5-1 TGCGCCAGCAGCTTGGCCGGGTCGATCGGTGGAAACACCATATATTTT CASSLAGSIGGNTIYF
TRBJ2-2 . . TRBV6-1 TGTGCCAGCAGTGAGAGGGAGACCGGGGAGCTGTTTTTT CASSERETGELFF
TRBJ2-7 . . TRBV30 TGTGCCTGGAGTTCAGGGTTGGGCTCGGACGAGCAGTACTTC CAWSSGLGSDEQYF
TRBJ1-1 . . TRBV4-1 TGCGCCAGCAGCCGCAAGGACAGCTTGAACACTGAAGCTTTCTTT CASSRKDSLNTEAFF
TRBJ2-3 . TRBD2 TRBV27 TGTGCCAGCAGTTTATCTTGGACTAGCGGACGGGGCTCAGATACGCAGTATTTT CASSLSWTSGRGSDTQYF
TRBJ2-2 few . TRBV19 TGTGCCAGTAGTATATTGAGGGCGGGATTCCCCGGGGAGCTGTTTTTT CASSILRAGFPGELFF
TRBJ1-1 few . TRBV11-2 TGTGCCAGCAGCTTAGCCCCCATAGTTTTCTTT CASSLAPIVFF
TRBJ2-2 . TRBD1 TRBV19 TGTGCCAGTAGTATAATGGACAGGGGGGTCGGGGAGCTGTTTTTT CASSIMDRGVGELFF
TRBJ2-7 . . TRBV6-2/TRBV6-3 TGTGCCAGCAGTTCTCCGGGACTTGGTCGAGGGTACGAGCAGTACTTC CASSSPGLGRGYEQYF
TRBJ2-1 . TRBD2 TRBV3-1/TRBV3-2 TGTGCCAGCAGCCAAGTGAGCGGGGGTCACAATGAGCAGTTCTTC CASSQVSGGHNEQFF
TRBJ2-3 . . TRBV7-2 TGTGCCAGCAGCTCCGGGACTCGCCGCACAGATACGCAGTATTTT CASSSGTRRTDTQYF
TRBJ1-3 . . TRBV7-3 TGTGCCAGCTTCCAGGGATTGAAAGGAAACACCATATATTTT CASFQGLKGNTIYF
TRBJ2-1 . TRBD2 TRBV11-3 TGTGCCAGCAGCTTCCGCGGGACTACGTACAATGAGCAGTTCTTC CASSFRGTTYNEQFF
TRBJ2-5 . TRBD2 TRBV28 TGTGCCAGCAGAAGATCTTTACTAGCGGGACAAGAGACCCAGTACTTC CASRRSLLAGQETQYF
TRBJ2-3 . TRBD2 TRBV7-9 TGTGCCAGCAGCTTACCTCGGACTAGCGGGAGGGCCGGCACAGATACGCAGTATTTT CASSLPRTSGRAGTDTQYF
TRBJ1-1 . TRBD1 TRBV2 TGTGCCAGCGGACAGGCTCTTGAAGCTTTCTTT CASGQALEAFF
TRBJ2-3 . TRBD1 TRBV27 TGTGCCAGCGGAAGGACAGGGGATGCAGATACGCAGTATTTT CASGRTGDADTQYF
TRBJ1-3 . . TRBV9 TGTGCCAGCAGCGTTTTAGGGGAAATAGTCTCTGGAAACACCATATATTTT CASSVLGEIVSGNTIYF
TRBJ1-2 once TRBD1 TRBV11-3 TGTGCCAGTGATACAGGGGCAGGGGATGGCTACACCTTC CASDTGAGDGYTF
TRBJ1-2 . TRBD1 TRBV28 TGTGCCAGCGGAGAGGGACAGATTAACTATGGCTACACCTTC CASGEGQINYGYTF
TRBJ1-4 . TRBD1 TRBV3-1/TRBV3-2 TGTGCCAGCAGCCAAGATCCCAGGGGGAATGAAAAACTGTTTTTT CASSQDPRGNEKLFF
TRBJ2-5 . . TRBV7-2 TGTGCCAGCAGCTTAAGTACAGGGTCCAGGGAGACCCAGTACTTC CASSLSTGSRETQYF
TRBJ2-3 . TRBD2 TRBV5-1 TGCGCCAGCAGCCCTAGCGGGGTCGGAGATACGCAGTATTTT CASSPSGVGDTQYF
TRBJ2-7 . TRBD2 TRBV4-1 TGCGCCAGCAGCCAAGGAGAAGCGGGAGGATACGAGCAGTACTTC CASSQGEAGGYEQYF
TRBJ1-5 . . TRBV24-1 TGTGCCACCAGTGATTCCGAGACAGCCCCCCATCAGCCCCAGCATTTT CATSDSETAPHQPQHF
TRBJ2-7 . TRBD2 TRBV2 TGTGCCAGCAGTCCTCGACTAGCGGGCATTCAAGAGCAGTACTTC CASSPRLAGIQEQYF
TRBJ1-3 . . TRBV3-1/TRBV3-2 TGTGCCAGCAGCCAAGATCTAGGGGATCACTCTGGAAACACCATATATTTT CASSQDLGDHSGNTIYF
TRBJ1-1 . . TRBV19 TGTGCCAGTAGCCTACAGGGCCCGGTTGAAGCTTTCTTT CASSLQGPVEAFF
TRBJ2-3 . . TRBV9 TGTGCCAGCAGCGCAAAAACTGGCACAGATACGCAGTATTTT CASSAKTGTDTQYF
TRBJ2-5 . . TRBV24-1 TGTGCCACCAGTGAGACTACAGAAGAGACCCAGTACTTC CATSETTEETQYF
TRBJ2-6 . . TRBV7-9 TGTGCCAGCAGCTCGGGCAGGGTGACCGGGGCCAACGTCCTGACTTTC CASSSGRVTGANVLTF
TRBJ1-1 . . TRBV28 TGTGCCAGCAGTTTTCCAGGGCTGCTGAACACTGAAGCTTTCTTT CASSFPGLLNTEAFF
TRBJ1-3 . . TRBV3-1/TRBV3-2 TGTGCCAGCAGCCTAGGGGGTTCTGGAAACACCATATATTTT CASSLGGSGNTIYF
TRBJ1-2 . . TRBV4-1 TGCGCCAGCAGCCAAGATCCCACCTCGGTTCTCTATGGCTACACCTTC CASSQDPTSVLYGYTF
TRBJ2-4 . . TRBV2 TGTGCCAGCAGGGTAGTGGGGCAGGGATACAAAAACATTCAGTACTTC CASRVVGQGYKNIQYF
TRBJ1-1 . . TRBV28 TGTGCCAGCAGGAGAATTATGAACACTGAAGCTTTCTTT CASRRIMNTEAFF
TRBJ1-4 . . TRBV5-1 TGCGCCAGCAGCTTGGCAGGGACTAATGAAAAACTGTTTTTT CASSLAGTNEKLFF
TRBJ1-4 . . TRBV3-1/TRBV3-2 TGTGCCACCCTGTACCGATCGTTGGCGGGTGAAAAACTGTTTTTT CATLYRSLAGEKLFF